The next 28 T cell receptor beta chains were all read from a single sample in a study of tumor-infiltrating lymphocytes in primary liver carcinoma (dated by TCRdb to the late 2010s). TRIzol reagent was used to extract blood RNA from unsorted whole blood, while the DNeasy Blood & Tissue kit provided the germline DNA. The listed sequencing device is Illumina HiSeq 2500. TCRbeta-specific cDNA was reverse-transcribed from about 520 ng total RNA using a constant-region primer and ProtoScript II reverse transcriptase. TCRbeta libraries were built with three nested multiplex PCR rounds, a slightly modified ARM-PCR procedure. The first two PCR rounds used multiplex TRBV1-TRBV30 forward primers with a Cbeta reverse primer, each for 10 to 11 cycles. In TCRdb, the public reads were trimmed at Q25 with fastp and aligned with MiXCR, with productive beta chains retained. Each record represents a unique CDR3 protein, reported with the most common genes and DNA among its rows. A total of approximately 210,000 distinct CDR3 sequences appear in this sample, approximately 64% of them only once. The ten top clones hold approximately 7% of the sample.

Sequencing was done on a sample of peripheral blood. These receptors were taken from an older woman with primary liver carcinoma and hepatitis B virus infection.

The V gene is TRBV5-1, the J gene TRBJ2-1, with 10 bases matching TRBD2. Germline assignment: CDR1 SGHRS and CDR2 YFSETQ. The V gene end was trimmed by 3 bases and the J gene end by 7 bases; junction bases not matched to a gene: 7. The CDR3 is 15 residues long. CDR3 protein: CASSSSGRAENEQFF. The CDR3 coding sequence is TGCGCCAGCAGCTCGAGCGGGAGGGCCGAAAATGAGCAGTTCTTC.

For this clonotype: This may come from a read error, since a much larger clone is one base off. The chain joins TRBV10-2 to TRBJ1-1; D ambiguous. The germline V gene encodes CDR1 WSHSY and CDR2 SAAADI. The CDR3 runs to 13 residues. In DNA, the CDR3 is TGCGCCAGCAATGAGAGGCCAACGGCTGAAGCTTTCTTT. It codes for CASNERPTAEAFF.

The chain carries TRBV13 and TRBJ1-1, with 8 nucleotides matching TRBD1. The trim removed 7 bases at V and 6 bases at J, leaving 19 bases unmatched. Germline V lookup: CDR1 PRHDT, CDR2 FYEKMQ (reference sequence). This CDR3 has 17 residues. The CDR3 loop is CASNVDVGRQGASEAFF. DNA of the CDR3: TGTGCCAGCAACGTCGATGTCGGAAGGCAGGGGGCTTCTGAAGCTTTCTTT.

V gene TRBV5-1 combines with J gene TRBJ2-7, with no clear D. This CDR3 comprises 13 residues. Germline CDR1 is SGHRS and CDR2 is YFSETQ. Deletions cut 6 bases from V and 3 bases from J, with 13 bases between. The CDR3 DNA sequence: TGCGCCAGCACCCCCGACGGTAGCTACGAGCAGTACTTC. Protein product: CASTPDGSYEQYF.

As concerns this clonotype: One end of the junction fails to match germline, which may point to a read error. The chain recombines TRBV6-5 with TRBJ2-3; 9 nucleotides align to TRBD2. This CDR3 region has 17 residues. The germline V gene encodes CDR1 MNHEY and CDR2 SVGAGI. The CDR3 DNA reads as TGTGCCAACAGTTACTTCCCGCTAGCGGGACACACAGATACGCAATATTTT. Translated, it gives CANSYFPLAGHTDTQYF.

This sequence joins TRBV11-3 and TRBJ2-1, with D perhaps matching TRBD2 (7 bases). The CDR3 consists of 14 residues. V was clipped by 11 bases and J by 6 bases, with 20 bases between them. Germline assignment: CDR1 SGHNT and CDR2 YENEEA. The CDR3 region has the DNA TGTGCCGGCAACTTTGGGGGGGCCCCCAATGAGCAGTTCTTC. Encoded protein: CAGNFGGAPNEQFF.

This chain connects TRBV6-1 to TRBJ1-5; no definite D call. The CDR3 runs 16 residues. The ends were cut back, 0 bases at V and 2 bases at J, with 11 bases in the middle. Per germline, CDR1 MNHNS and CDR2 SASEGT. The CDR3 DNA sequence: TGTGCCAGCAGTGAAGCCGGGCAGTTGGGCAATCAGCCCCAGCATTTT. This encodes CASSEAGQLGNQPQHF.

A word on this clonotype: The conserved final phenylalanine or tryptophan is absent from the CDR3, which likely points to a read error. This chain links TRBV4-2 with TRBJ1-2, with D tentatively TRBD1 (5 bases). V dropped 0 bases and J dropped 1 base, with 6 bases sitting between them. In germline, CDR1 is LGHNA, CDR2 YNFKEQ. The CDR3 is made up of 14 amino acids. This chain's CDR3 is CASSQDRVNYGYTP. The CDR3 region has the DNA TGTGCCAGCAGCCAAGACAGGGTTAACTATGGCTACACCCCC.

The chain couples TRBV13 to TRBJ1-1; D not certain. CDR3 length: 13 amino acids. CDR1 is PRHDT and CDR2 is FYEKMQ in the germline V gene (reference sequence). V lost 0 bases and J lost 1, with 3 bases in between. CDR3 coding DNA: TGTGCCAGCAGCTTAGGCTGGAACACTGAAGCTTTCTTT. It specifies CASSLGWNTEAFF.

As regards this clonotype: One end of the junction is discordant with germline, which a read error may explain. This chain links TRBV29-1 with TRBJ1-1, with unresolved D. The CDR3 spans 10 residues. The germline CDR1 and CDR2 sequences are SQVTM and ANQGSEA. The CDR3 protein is CNAANTEAFF. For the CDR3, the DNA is TGTAACGCCGCGAACACTGAAGCTTTCTTT.

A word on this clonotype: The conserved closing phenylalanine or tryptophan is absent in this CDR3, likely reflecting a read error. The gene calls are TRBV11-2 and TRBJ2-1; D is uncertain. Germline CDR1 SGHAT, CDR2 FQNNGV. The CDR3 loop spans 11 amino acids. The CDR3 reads CASSLIDEQFL. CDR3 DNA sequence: TGTGCCAGCAGCTTAATAGATGAACAGTTCCTC.

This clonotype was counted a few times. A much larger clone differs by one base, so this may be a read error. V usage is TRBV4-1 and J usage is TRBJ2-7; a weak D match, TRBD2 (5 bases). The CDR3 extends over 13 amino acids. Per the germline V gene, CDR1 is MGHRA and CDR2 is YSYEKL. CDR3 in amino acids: CAGSQDPGVRIYF. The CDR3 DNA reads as TGCGCCGGCAGCCAAGATCCCGGGGTCCGAATCTACTTC.

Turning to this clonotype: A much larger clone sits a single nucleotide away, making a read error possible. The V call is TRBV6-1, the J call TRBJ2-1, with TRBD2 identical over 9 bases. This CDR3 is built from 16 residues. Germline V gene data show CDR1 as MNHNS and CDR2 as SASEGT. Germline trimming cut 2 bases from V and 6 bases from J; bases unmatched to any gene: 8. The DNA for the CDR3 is TGTGCCAGCAGTGAAAGTCCTAGCGGGGACTTCAATGAGCAGTTCTTC. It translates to CASSESPSGDFNEQFF.

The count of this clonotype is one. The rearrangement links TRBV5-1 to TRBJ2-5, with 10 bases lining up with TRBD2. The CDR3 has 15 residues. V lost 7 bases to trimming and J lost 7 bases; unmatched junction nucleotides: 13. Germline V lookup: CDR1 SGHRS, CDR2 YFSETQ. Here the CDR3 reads CASVPLAGALGTQYF. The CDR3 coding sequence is TGCGCCAGCGTTCCGCTAGCGGGAGCTTTAGGGACCCAGTACTTC.

The CDR3 protein is CASSFGLMGQETQYF. The CDR3 coding sequence is TGTGCCAGCAGCTTTGGACTCATGGGTCAAGAGACCCAGTACTTC. This chain connects TRBV5-5 to TRBJ2-5; maybe TRBD2 (5 bases). The CDR3 is 15 amino acids. CDR1 SGHKS and CDR2 YYEKEE come from the germline V gene (reference sequence). Trimming shortened V by 2 bases and J by 2 bases, and 13 bases separated the two germline ends.

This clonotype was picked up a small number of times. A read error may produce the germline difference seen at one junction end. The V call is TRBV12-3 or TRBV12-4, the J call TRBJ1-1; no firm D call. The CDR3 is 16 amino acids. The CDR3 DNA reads TGTACCAGCAGTTTAGGTAAAGGAACACTGAACACTGAAGCTTTCTTT. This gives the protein CTSSLGKGTLNTEAFF.

The CDR3 coding sequence is TGTGCCAGTAGTCTGACTAACGGGAGTTACGAGCAGTACTTC. Amino acids: CASSLTNGSYEQYF. The V and J genes are TRBV12-3 or TRBV12-4 and TRBJ2-7; D possibly corresponds to TRBD2 (6 bases). Trimming took off 9 bases at V and 4 bases at J, with 19 bases between the two ends. This CDR3 spans 14 amino acids.

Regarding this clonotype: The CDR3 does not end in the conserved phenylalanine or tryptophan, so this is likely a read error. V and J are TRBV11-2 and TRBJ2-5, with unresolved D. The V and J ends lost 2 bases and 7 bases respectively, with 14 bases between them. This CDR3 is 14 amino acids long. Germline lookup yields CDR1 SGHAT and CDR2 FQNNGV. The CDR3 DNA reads TGTGCCAGCAGCTTAAAAAGAAATAGAGGGACCCAGTACTTA. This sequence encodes CASSLKRNRGTQYL.

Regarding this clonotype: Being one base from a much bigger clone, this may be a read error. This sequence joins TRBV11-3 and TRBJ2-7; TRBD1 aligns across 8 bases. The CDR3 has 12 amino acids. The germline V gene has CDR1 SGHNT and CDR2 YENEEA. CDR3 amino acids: CASSLPRGQRFF. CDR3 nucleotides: TGTGCCAGCAGCTTACCCAGGGGGCAGCGGTTCTTC.

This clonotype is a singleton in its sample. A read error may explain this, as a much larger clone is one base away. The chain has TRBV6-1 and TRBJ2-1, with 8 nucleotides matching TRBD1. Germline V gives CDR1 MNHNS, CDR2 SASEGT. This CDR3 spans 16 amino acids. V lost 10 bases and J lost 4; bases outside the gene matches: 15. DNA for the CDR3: TGTGCCAACAGAACGACGCTCGGGACAGGATACAATGAGCAGTTCTTC. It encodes CANRTTLGTGYNEQFF.

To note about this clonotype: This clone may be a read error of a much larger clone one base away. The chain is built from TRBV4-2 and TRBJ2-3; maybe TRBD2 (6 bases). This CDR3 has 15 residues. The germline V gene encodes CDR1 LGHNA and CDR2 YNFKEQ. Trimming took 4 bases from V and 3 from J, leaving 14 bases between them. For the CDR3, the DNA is TGTGCCAGCAGCCCGAGGAGGGGAAGGACAGATACGCAGTATTTT. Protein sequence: CASSPRRGRTDTQYF.

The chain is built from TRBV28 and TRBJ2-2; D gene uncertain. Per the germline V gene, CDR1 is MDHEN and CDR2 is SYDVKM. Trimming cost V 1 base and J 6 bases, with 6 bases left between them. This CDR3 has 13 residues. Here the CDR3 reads CASSLSPAGELFF. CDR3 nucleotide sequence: TGTGCCAGCAGTTTATCCCCGGCCGGGGAGCTGTTTTTT.

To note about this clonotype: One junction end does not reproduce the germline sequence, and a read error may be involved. CDR3 sequence reads: CASSRQITEELFF. Here the CDR3 DNA reads TGTGCCAGCAGCCGTCAGATCACCGAGGAGCTGTTTTTT. This chain connects TRBV12-3 or TRBV12-4 to TRBJ2-2; D call uncertain. This CDR3 is 13 amino acids long.

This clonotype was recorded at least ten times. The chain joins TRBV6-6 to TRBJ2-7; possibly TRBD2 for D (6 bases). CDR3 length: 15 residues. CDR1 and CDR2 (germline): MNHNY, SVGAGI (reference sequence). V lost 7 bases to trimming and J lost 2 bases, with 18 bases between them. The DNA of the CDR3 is TGTGCCAGCACCGGCGGGGCCGGGAACCCCTACGAGCAGTACTTC. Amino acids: CASTGGAGNPYEQYF.

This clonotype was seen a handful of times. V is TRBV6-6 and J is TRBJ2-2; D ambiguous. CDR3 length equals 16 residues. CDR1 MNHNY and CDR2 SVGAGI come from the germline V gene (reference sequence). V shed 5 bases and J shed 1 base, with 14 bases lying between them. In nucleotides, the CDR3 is TGTGCCAGCAGTGGGGAAACATACAAGAACACCGGGGAGCTGTTTTTT. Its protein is CASSGETYKNTGELFF.

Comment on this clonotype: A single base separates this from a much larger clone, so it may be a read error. CDR3 nucleotide sequence: TGTACCAGCAGCCGCTTGGAGGGAGAGCAGTACTTC. Translating it yields CTSSRLEGEQYF. V usage is TRBV11-2 and J usage is TRBJ2-7, with D possibly TRBD2 on 6 matching bases. CDR1 and CDR2 from the germline V gene are SGHAT and FQNNGV. The CDR3 has 12 residues.

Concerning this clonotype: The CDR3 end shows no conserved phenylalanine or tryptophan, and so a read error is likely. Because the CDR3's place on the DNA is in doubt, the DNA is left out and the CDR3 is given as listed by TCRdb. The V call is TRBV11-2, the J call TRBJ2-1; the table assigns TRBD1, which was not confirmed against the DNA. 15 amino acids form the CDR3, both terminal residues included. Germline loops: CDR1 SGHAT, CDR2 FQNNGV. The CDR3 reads CASRRQGPSYNELFI.

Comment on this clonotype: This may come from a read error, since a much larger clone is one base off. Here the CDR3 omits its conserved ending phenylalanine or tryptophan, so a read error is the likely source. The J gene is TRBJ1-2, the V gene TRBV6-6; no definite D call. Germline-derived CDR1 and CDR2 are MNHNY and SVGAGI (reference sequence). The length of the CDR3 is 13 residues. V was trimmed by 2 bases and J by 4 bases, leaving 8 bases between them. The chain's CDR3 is CASSYRVLYGYTS. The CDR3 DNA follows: TGTGCCAGCAGTTACAGGGTTCTCTATGGCTACACCTCC.